The present T cell receptor (beta chain) was sequenced within a study of T-cell memory formation after mild COVID-19. Findings and caveats of the study: Clones that contracted from day 15 to 85 had balanced CD4/CD8; later expanders were CD4+ biased. The second-wave clones peaking on day 37 were not confirmed as SARS-CoV-2-specific.

The ends were cut back, 0 bases at V and 7 bases at J, with 18 bases in the middle. CDR1 and CDR2 from the germline V gene are LGHNA and YNFKEQ. The CDR3 is 16 amino acids. With regard to this clonotype: Its antigen is as yet unknown.

5'RACE with constant-segment primers yielded barcoded, UMI-tagged TCR alpha and TCR beta cDNA libraries. TCRdb analysed the 5' RACE reads with MiXCR anew, one entry per CDR3 protein. The sample contains 470,000 or so distinct CDR3 sequences, 15% to 20% of which appear only once. Sequenced input: PBMCs or a T cell subset sorted from them (not recorded which). This chain links TRBV4-2 with TRBJ1-2; D is undetermined. The receptor comes from a man aged 18-30 years who had mild COVID-19 (a few samples of this study predate the infection). Cell type and time point are not known. The CDR3 loop is CASSQESGSAASGYTF. CDR3 DNA: TGTGCCAGCAGCCAAGAATCGGGCAGCGCCGCATCTGGCTACACCTTC.